This T cell receptor beta chain was recorded in a study of beta chain features in type 1 diabetes (dated by TCRdb to 2017 to 2018). Regarding the study in general: Patients and healthy donors did not differ in mean age, gender distribution, total cell number or subset yield. A total of 85 million to 140 million sorted cells were examined across all samples, and a strong correlation was observed between cell number per subset and RNA yield. In the study, recently diagnosed type 1 diabetes patients and matched healthy donors were compared on the TCRB repertoires of their sorted circulating CD4+ T cell subsets. Whereas all 28 donors provided naive and central memory subsets, regulatory and stem cell-like memory subsets were isolated from just 8 patients and roughly 8 healthy donors. Points the paper makes about the study in general: Only small numbers of individuals were included in the HLA sub-analyses, which left unresolved whether HLA type had any influence on TCRB rearrangement. Naive, central memory and regulatory TCRB repertoires appeared to be more similar among patients than among healthy donors. Sequencing cDNA rather than genomic DNA could over-represent highly expressing activated cells, although activation and CD3 levels did not differ between groups. At VDJ recombination sites, patients with type 1 diabetes made fewer insertions and deleted more nucleotides, a pattern implying thymic rearrangement abnormalities. A moderate but significant shortening of TCRB CDR3 length was observed in type 1 diabetes patients in all four CD4+ subsets. Shorter templates might be favored by PCR, yet because patient and control samples were amplified and corrected together, any such skew would affect both groups equally.

A single peripheral blood draw of 90 to 150 mL on average was collected from each donor into heparinised tubes. A BD FACSAria II was used to sort naive, central memory, regulatory and stem cell-like memory CD4+ T cells with a panel that included CD45RO, CCR7, CD25, CD127, CD95 and CD27. Every sorted population had a purity above 98%. Right away, PBMCs were isolated by Lymphoprep density gradient centrifugation and were stained directly, with no culture step. Samples were stained and sorted in pairs, with one healthy donor and one patient per experiment, so that batch effects were minimized. The entire isolated RNA was reverse transcribed using the High Capacity cDNA Reverse Transcription Kit, and thus expressed TCRB transcripts were sequenced. Deep immunoSEQ sequencing was performed on naive, central memory and regulatory T cell samples, with an average of roughly 3.5 million total reads per sample. After sorted cells were lysed in RLT buffer, RNA was extracted with DNase-treated RNeasy Micro or Mini kits, with the choice depending on cell number. Each cell subset was processed separately to prevent cross-contamination, with patient and healthy donor samples processed together. TCRB sequences were amplified from cDNA with the immunoSEQ multiplex PCR, producing 87-bp fragments spanning the CDR3 region. The amplicons were sequenced using the Illumina HiSeq platform. The source study handled its data this way. Synthetic template baselines were used to correct PCR bias computationally, reads within Hamming distance 2 were collapsed, and singletons that could not be merged were discarded. Reads were aligned against IMGT to assign V, D and J genes, CDR3 length and insertions or deletions at six rearrangement sites. Clonotype counts were normalized to sorted cell number within each subset before computing true diversity and Gini coefficients with the tcR R package. The overlap coefficient, calculated on TCRB nucleotide sequences, was used to measure repertoire sharing. Out-of-frame TCRB sequences from naive cells were analyzed as a proxy for the pre-selection repertoire. The table was pulled from immuneACCESS by TCRdb, which kept in-frame rearrangements only. Such tables lose some clones; where checked, under half of the loss comes from unresolved V genes, and the rest has no known cause. V and J calls and clone size follow that table, whereas D and trimming were derived from the DNA. The sample records around 250,000 clones, 68% of which are singletons. The biggest ten clones account for 0.053% of the sample.

Turning to this clone: There is no known antigen for this receptor. Nothing much larger sits one base from this clone, and base qualities are not available.

CDR1 and CDR2 are read off the germline V gene as SGHVS and FQNEAQ. Trimming leaves V shorter by 5 bases and J shorter by 1 base, with the junction holding 6 bases beyond the gene matches. The CDR3, from cysteine to phenylalanine, totals 15 residues. The read is trimmed to its CDR3 DNA, 45 bases read in frame from base 1. The chain uses TRBV7-8 and TRBJ2-5; TRBD1 aligns with 8 central bases. The sample comprised naive CD4+ T cells from blood. Read against the paper, the sample's cell subset or site label means: true naive CD4+ T cells. The receptor's source is a man aged 25-45 years in good health. The CDR3 region has the sequence CASSIKQGVQETQYF. The sequence in DNA is TGTGCCAGCAGCATAAAACAGGGGGTCCAAGAGACCCAGTACTTC.